This is a list of T cell receptor beta chains from one sample in a study of early stage breast cancer tumors. Sequenced by immunoSEQ multiplex PCR; TCRdb stores in-frame clones only, minus some. The sample holds some 6,500 clones; over 65% are singletons and the top ten take roughly 9%. The sequencing input was normal breast tissue next to the tumor. These receptors were obtained from a person aged 35 to 50 with breast cancer. Each CDR3 is given with its conserved first and last residue. Fields, in order: D gene, J gene, clone size, V gene, CDR3 DNA, CDR3 protein. D genes are given only for firm matches. Size is stated for part of the rows, as once, few or many counts, or as a class when the clone is expanded.

NA,TRBJ1-1,once,TRBV7-9,TGTGCCAGCAGCTTAGATCAGGGGAAGACTGAAGCTTTCTTT,CASSLDQGKTEAFF
NA,TRBJ2-1,NA,TRBV5-1,TGCGCCAGCAGCTTGGACGGGAGTTTCACCTACAATGAGCAGTTCTTC,CASSLDGSFTYNEQFF
NA,TRBJ2-2,NA,TRBV19,TGTGCCAGTAGTATCCCCTGGGGCGGGGAGCTGTTTTTT,CASSIPWGGELFF
TRBD2,TRBJ2-3,NA,TRBV11-2,TGTGCCAGCAGATCTAGCGGGAGTTGGGATACGCAGTATTTT,CASRSSGSWDTQYF
TRBD1,TRBJ2-7,NA,TRBV28,TGTGCCAGCAGTTTCAGCCCGGGACAGTCCTCCTACGAGCAGTACTTC,CASSFSPGQSSYEQYF
NA,TRBJ2-2,once,TRBV25-1,TGTGCCAGCAGTGACCATAACCGACGGGGCACCGGGGAGCTGTTTTTT,CASSDHNRRGTGELFF
NA,TRBJ2-5,NA,TRBV14,TGTGCCAGCAGCCCCGATCTCCGAGAGACCCAGTACTTC,CASSPDLRETQYF
NA,TRBJ2-5,NA,TRBV6-5,TGTGCCAGCAGTCTTAGTTACGGGACCGGAGAGACCCAGTACTTC,CASSLSYGTGETQYF
TRBD1,TRBJ2-7,NA,TRBV29-1,TGCAGCGTTGTACGAAGGGATGACAGGGGCTTCAGGGAGCAGTACTTC,CSVVRRDDRGFREQYF
TRBD1,TRBJ2-7,NA,TRBV19,TGTGCCAGTACCCGACGGGGGACAGGGGACTCAAAACCCTACGAGCAGTACTTC,CASTRRGTGDSKPYEQYF
TRBD1,TRBJ1-2,NA,TRBV10-2,TGCGCCAGCAGTGAGTCGGAGACAGGGACTTATGGCTACACCTTC,CASSESETGTYGYTF
NA,TRBJ2-2,NA,TRBV6-5,TGTGCCAGCAGTTCCGTCGCGAACACCGGGGAGCTGTTTTTT,CASSSVANTGELFF
TRBD1,TRBJ2-5,once,TRBV30,TGTGCCTGGAGTCATCCGGACAGGGTTCAAGAGACCCAGTACTTC,CAWSHPDRVQETQYF
NA,TRBJ2-7,NA,TRBV18,TGTGCCAGCTCACCACCGTCAGGGAGTCCCTACGAGCAGTACTTC,CASSPPSGSPYEQYF
NA,TRBJ2-1,NA,TRBV13,TGTGCCAGCAGCTTCCGGGACCGCCAACCGTTCTTC,CASSFRDRQPFF
NA,TRBJ2-7,few,TRBV5-1,TGCGCCAGCAGCTTGGAACCTCAGGGACGAGGCGAGCAGTACTTC,CASSLEPQGRGEQYF
NA,TRBJ2-3,NA,TRBV11-2,TGTGCCAGCAGCCGGACAGACACGCAGTATTTT,CASSRTDTQYF
NA,TRBJ2-5,NA,TRBV28,TGTGCCAGCAGTTCCCCGGGACAAAGAGGTTTGGAGACCCAGTACTTC,CASSSPGQRGLETQYF
TRBD2,TRBJ2-1,NA,TRBV6-5,TGTGCCGTCAGCCCGGGTAGCGGGAGGGGCAATGAGCAGTTCTTC,CAVSPGSGRGNEQFF
TRBD2,TRBJ2-3,medium-sized,TRBV6-1,TGTGCCAGCAGTGAATTAGCGGGAGGGCCAGATACGCAGTATTTT,CASSELAGGPDTQYF
TRBD1,TRBJ2-7,few,TRBV2,TGTGCCAGCATTCTAACCGGGACAGGGGCCTACGAGCAGTACTTC,CASILTGTGAYEQYF
NA,TRBJ2-4,once,TRBV28,TGTGCCAGCAGTTTAAGGAGATCCAAAAACATTCAGTACTTC,CASSLRRSKNIQYF
NA,TRBJ2-3,NA,TRBV13,TGTGCCAGCAGCTTTGGGGGGACCACAGATACGCAGTATTTT,CASSFGGTTDTQYF
NA,TRBJ2-3,few,TRBV4-1,TGCGCCTCTGGGGTATCCCGGAACACAGATACGCAGTATTTT,CASGVSRNTDTQYF
TRBD2,TRBJ2-5,NA,TRBV27,TGTGCCAGCAGTTTACTAGCGGGAGGAGAGACCCAGTACTTC,CASSLLAGGETQYF
NA,TRBJ1-1,few,TRBV27,TGTGCCAGCATGTCTCCAGCGAACACTGAAGCTTTCTTT,CASMSPANTEAFF
TRBD2,TRBJ2-3,once,TRBV7-6,TGTGCCAGCAGCTTAAACTCAGGAGGTGCCGCGGGAGGCACAGATACGCAGTATTTT,CASSLNSGGAAGGTDTQYF
TRBD2,TRBJ2-7,NA,TRBV7-2,TGTGCCAGCAGCCGACTGGGACTAGCGGGAGCCTCCTACGAGCAGTACTTC,CASSRLGLAGASYEQYF
NA,TRBJ2-7,few,TRBV5-8,TGTGCCACCAACGGGTACTCCTACGAGCAGTACTTC,CATNGYSYEQYF
TRBD1,TRBJ1-2,NA,TRBV7-9,TGTGCCAGCACGGGGGGACAGGCGTTCTATGGCTACACCTTC,CASTGGQAFYGYTF
TRBD2,TRBJ2-2,NA,TRBV6-5,TGTGCCAGCAGTTCCCTAGCGGGAGTAGACACCGGGGAGCTGTTTTTT,CASSSLAGVDTGELFF
TRBD1,TRBJ1-2,NA,TRBV9,TGTGCCAGCAGAGGGACAGGGGAGGGCTACACCTTC,CASRGTGEGYTF
TRBD1,TRBJ2-4,NA,TRBV6-1,TGTGCCATTCCCAGGGGGCGGCTTACCAAAAACATTCAGTACTTC,CAIPRGRLTKNIQYF
NA,TRBJ2-3,NA,TRBV6-1,TGTGCCAGCAGTGAAACCGGGGCCCGCACAGATACGCAGTATTTT,CASSETGARTDTQYF
TRBD2,TRBJ2-7,NA,TRBV30,TGTGCCTGGGGACTAGCCTCCTACGAGCAGTACTTC,CAWGLASYEQYF
TRBD2,TRBJ2-3,once,TRBV5-1,TGCGCCAGCAGGTCTAGCGGGAGGGCCGGGACAGATACGCAGTATTTT,CASRSSGRAGTDTQYF
NA,TRBJ1-2,once,TRBV30,TGTGCCTGGTCCCGGGGCTCGGACTATGGCTACACCTTC,CAWSRGSDYGYTF
TRBD1,TRBJ1-5,once,TRBV19,TGTGCCAGTAGTGTCCAGGGGGCAAGCAATCAGCCCCAGCATTTT,CASSVQGASNQPQHF
TRBD1,TRBJ2-7,NA,TRBV29-1,TGCAGCGTCGATACACCCGGGACAGGGAGCTCCTACGAGCAGTACTTC,CSVDTPGTGSSYEQYF
TRBD1,TRBJ2-5,NA,TRBV9,TGTGCCAGCAGCGTAGGGGGACAGGGGGTAGAGACCCAGTACTTC,CASSVGGQGVETQYF
NA,TRBJ2-5,NA,TRBV2,TGTGCCAGCAGTGGAGGGGGGGTGGAGACCCAGTACTTC,CASSGGGVETQYF
TRBD1,TRBJ2-7,few,TRBV23-1,TGCGCCAGCAGTCAATCGGCTATGGACAGGGGCTACGAGCAGTACTTC,CASSQSAMDRGYEQYF
TRBD2,TRBJ2-3,NA,TRBV6-1,TGTGCCAGCAAGCGGGAGGTAAACACAGATACGCAGTATTTT,CASKREVNTDTQYF
NA,TRBJ1-1,NA,TRBV12-5,TGTGCTAGTTGTGTATGGGGGTCCGGGGCTGAAGCTTTCTTT,CASCVWGSGAEAFF
TRBD2,TRBJ2-3,medium-sized,TRBV6-4,TGTGCCAGCAGTGACTCTCTAGCGGGAGCAGATACGCAGTATTTT,CASSDSLAGADTQYF
TRBD1,TRBJ2-1,NA,TRBV29-1,TGCAGCGTTGAAACCCCGGGACAGGGGGTGTACAATGAGCAGTTCTTC,CSVETPGQGVYNEQFF
NA,TRBJ2-3,NA,TRBV5-1,TGCGCCAGCAGCTTCCAGGAGTCGGCTATAGATACGCAGTATTTT,CASSFQESAIDTQYF
TRBD1,TRBJ1-1,once,TRBV27,TGTGCCAGCAGTTTAGGACAGGCGAACACTGAAGCTTTCTTT,CASSLGQANTEAFF
TRBD2,TRBJ2-7,NA,TRBV27,TGTGCCAGCAGTTCACCCGGACTAGCGAGCTACGAGCAGTACTTC,CASSSPGLASYEQYF
NA,TRBJ1-2,NA,TRBV10-2,TGCGCCAGCAGTGAACCGCAGGCGGTCTATGGCTACACCTTC,CASSEPQAVYGYTF
TRBD1,TRBJ2-3,NA,TRBV7-2,TGTGCCAGCAGCTTATCTCAGGGGGCACGGGATACGCAGTATTTT,CASSLSQGARDTQYF
NA,TRBJ2-7,NA,TRBV2,TGTGCCAGCACCTCGAGCCCCACTTACTCTTCTTACGAGCAGTACTTC,CASTSSPTYSSYEQYF
NA,TRBJ2-7,NA,TRBV7-9,TGTGCCAGCAGCCCTCAGGGGACGTTCTACGAGCAGTACTTC,CASSPQGTFYEQYF
NA,TRBJ2-5,NA,TRBV19,TGTGCCAGTACCCCTACGGGACAAGAGACCCAGTACTTC,CASTPTGQETQYF
NA,TRBJ2-5,NA,TRBV7-9,TGTGCCAGCAGCTTATGGACCCACAGGGCAGAGACCCAGTACTTC,CASSLWTHRAETQYF
TRBD2,TRBJ2-7,NA,TRBV6-1,TGTGCCAGCAGTGTTTTAGCGGGAGGGAGCAACGAGCAGTACTTC,CASSVLAGGSNEQYF
NA,TRBJ2-5,NA,TRBV7-9,TGTGCCAGCAGCTTAGCGGCTCAAGAGACCCAGTACTTC,CASSLAAQETQYF
TRBD2,TRBJ2-7,NA,TRBV4-2,TGTGCCAGCACCCCCTCGGGGGGGGGACACCAGGTTGAGGAGCAGTACTTC,CASTPSGGGHQVEEQYF
TRBD1,TRBJ1-2,NA,TRBV28,TGTGCCAGCAGTTTCCCCGGGACAGGGGATTCCTATGGCTACACCTTC,CASSFPGTGDSYGYTF
TRBD2,TRBJ2-7,NA,TRBV30,TGTGCCTGGAGTAAGAGCGGGAGTTCTGGCGAGCAGTACTTC,CAWSKSGSSGEQYF